The clone carrying this TCR beta chain was counted between two and nine times. Antigen specificity is unknown. Unique molecular identifiers (one per individual cDNA molecule) were attached. TCRdb re-derived calls from the 5' RACE reads in MiXCR, one entry per CDR3 protein. The sample contains tens of thousands of distinct CDR3 sequences, 10% of which appear only once. The data were obtained in a study of early T cells in non-severe SARS-CoV-2 infection. Study results and caveats: Matching results from VDJdb favored anti-spike CD8 responses, leaving private and CD4 specificities undetected.

Trimming removed 5 bases from V and 6 bases from J, with 13 bases in between. The CDR3 sequence is 13 residues long. This clonotype originated in an adult who was a healthcare worker with PCR-confirmed SARS-CoV-2 infection or an uninfected control (not recorded which). This sequence joins TRBV12-3 or TRBV12-4 and TRBJ1-2, with a weak D call TRBD1 (6 bases). The sample was whole blood, taken at baseline. The CDR3 loop reads CASSKDRGHGYTF. The DNA of the CDR3 is TGTGCCAGCAGTAAGGACCGGGGGCATGGCTACACCTTC.